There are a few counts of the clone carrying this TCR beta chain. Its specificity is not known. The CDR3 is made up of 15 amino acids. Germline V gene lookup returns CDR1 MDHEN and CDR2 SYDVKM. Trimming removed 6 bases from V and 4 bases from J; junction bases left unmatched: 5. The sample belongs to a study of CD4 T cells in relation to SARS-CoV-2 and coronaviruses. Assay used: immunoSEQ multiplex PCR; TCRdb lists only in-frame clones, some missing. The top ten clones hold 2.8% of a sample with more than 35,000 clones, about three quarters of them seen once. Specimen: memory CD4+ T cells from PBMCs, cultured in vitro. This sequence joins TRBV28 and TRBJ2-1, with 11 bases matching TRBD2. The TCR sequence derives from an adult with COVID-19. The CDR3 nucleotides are TGTGCCAGCAGATTAGCGGGAGGGGCGTACAATGAGCAGTTCTTC. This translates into CASRLAGGAYNEQFF. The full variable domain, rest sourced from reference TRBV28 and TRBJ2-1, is DVKVTQSSRYLVKRTGEKVFLECVQDMDHENMFWYRQDPGLGLRLIYFSYDVKMKEKGDIPEGYSVSREKKERFSLILESASTNQTSMYLCASRLAGGAYNEQFFGPGTRLTVL.